Each of the 15 T cell receptor beta chains below was sequenced from the same sample in a study of blood T cell repertoires in COVID-19. Repertoires were generated with immunoSEQ multiplex PCR, while TCRdb's copy carries only in-frame clones and drops some. The repertoire holds 170,000 or so clones, approximately 88% seen once, with about 6.3% in the top ten. The material sequenced was PBMCs or T cells enriched from blood (not recorded which). The receptors shown here come from a woman aged 50 to 65 who had recovered from COVID-19.

The sample holds one count of this clone. This chain links TRBV5-1 with TRBJ1-1; D ambiguous. The V gene lost 3 bases and the J gene lost 0 bases, with 9 bases spanning the gap. From germline, CDR1 is SGHRS and CDR2 YFSETQ. The CDR3 is 14 amino acids. The CDR3 DNA is TGCGCCAGCAGCTCAGAATTCATGAACACTGAAGCTTTCTTT. Residues: CASSSEFMNTEAFF.

The sample holds one count of this clone. CDR3 in amino acids: CASSLRQGGGYTF. In nucleotides, the CDR3 is TGTGCCAGCAGCCTCCGACAGGGCGGGGGCTACACCTTC. V usage is TRBV3-1 (or the pseudogene TRBV3-2) and J usage is TRBJ1-2, with 7 bases that match TRBD1. Germline-derived CDR1 and CDR2 are LGHDT and YNNKEL (reference sequence). The trim removed 4 bases at V and 8 bases at J, leaving 7 bases unmatched. The CDR3 loop spans 13 amino acids.

The chain couples TRBV19 to TRBJ1-6; D call uncertain. The V gene's germline CDR1 is LNHDA and CDR2 SQIVND (reference sequence). Trimming stripped 7 bases from V and 0 bases from J, with 13 bases between. There are 16 residues in the CDR3. The CDR3 loop reads CASILSHSSYNSPLHF. CDR3 sequence (DNA): TGTGCCAGTATTCTATCACACAGCTCCTATAATTCACCCCTCCACTTT.

The chain recombines TRBV5-1 with TRBJ2-7, with TRBD2 identical over 10 bases. Losses at the gene ends were 4 bases for V and 7 bases for J; bases not matched to a gene: 11. Germline CDR1 reads SGHRS; CDR2 reads YFSETQ. This CDR3 is built from 15 residues. The CDR3 DNA follows: TGCGCCAGCAGCGGGCTAGCGGGGGCCAGGGGAGAGCAGTACTTC. As protein: CASSGLAGARGEQYF.

This chain joins TRBV6-5 and TRBJ1-1; D is undetermined. V was cut by 4 bases and J by 2 bases, with 14 bases left in between. This CDR3 has 15 amino acids. Germline CDR1 reads MNHEY; CDR2 reads SVGAGI. CDR3 amino acids: CASSSKLKPNTEAFF. In DNA form, the CDR3 reads TGTGCCAGCAGTTCAAAACTTAAGCCTAACACTGAAGCTTTCTTT.

The chain links TRBV7-6 to TRBJ2-1; TRBD2 matches 10 bases. Germline trimming cut 5 bases from V and 4 bases from J; bases unmatched to any gene: 11. This CDR3 spans 17 amino acids. Germline CDR1 is SGHVS and CDR2 is FNYEAQ. CDR3 sequence (DNA): TGTGCCAGCAGCCAAACCTTAAGCGGGGGGGCATACAATGAGCAGTTCTTC. This codes for CASSQTLSGGAYNEQFF.

The V gene is TRBV19, the J gene TRBJ1-2, with D hard to call. This CDR3 contains 15 residues. Germline lookup yields CDR1 LNHDA and CDR2 SQIVND (reference sequence). The V and J ends lost 1 base and 3 bases respectively, with 12 bases between them. CDR3 region: CASSIGGGRDYGYTF. In DNA, the CDR3 is TGTGCCAGTAGTATAGGTGGAGGGAGGGACTATGGCTACACCTTC.

This rearrangement joins TRBV5-1 to TRBJ1-5, with 9 positions matching TRBD1. Germline CDR1 reads SGHRS; CDR2 reads YFSETQ. The CDR3 has 16 amino acids. Trimming at V came to 3 bases and at J to 4 bases, leaving 8 bases not matched to a gene. This CDR3 is CASSSGTGPGNQPQHF. The CDR3 DNA follows: TGCGCCAGCAGCTCGGGGACAGGGCCGGGGAATCAGCCCCAGCATTTT. Variable domain in full (rest from reference TRBV5-1 and TRBJ1-5): KAGVTQTPRYLIKTRGQQVTLSCSPISGHRSVSWYQQTPGQGLQFLFEYFSETQRNKGNFPGRFSGRQFSNSRSEMNVSTLELGDSALYLCASSSGTGPGNQPQHFGDGTRLSIL.

This chain joins TRBV7-2 and TRBJ2-2; TRBD2 agrees at 11 bases. The CDR3 covers 18 residues. The V gene's germline CDR1 is SGHTA and CDR2 FQGNSA. V trimming: 8 bases; J trimming: 3 bases; junction bases outside the gene matches: 14. The CDR3: CASPRRGSGGVYTGELFF. The CDR3, as DNA: TGTGCCAGCCCTCGTCGCGGTAGCGGGGGGGTGTACACCGGGGAGCTGTTTTTT.

The J gene is TRBJ1-5, the V gene TRBV7-8; no firm D call. V dropped 1 base and J dropped 3 bases, with 13 bases sitting between them. Germline lookup yields CDR1 SGHVS and CDR2 FQNEAQ. The CDR3 has 16 residues. CDR3 sequence: CASSLVVGSLNQPQHF. The CDR3 DNA is TGTGCCAGCAGCTTAGTAGTCGGGTCCCTCAATCAGCCCCAGCATTTT. Full variable domain (outside the CDR3, taken from reference TRBV7-8 and TRBJ1-5): GAGVSQSPRYKVAKRGQDVALRCDPISGHVSLFWYQQALGQGPEFLTYFQNEAQLDKSGLPSDRFFAERPEGSVSTLKIQRTQQEDSAVYLCASSLVVGSLNQPQHFGDGTRLSIL.

The chain links TRBV29-1 to TRBJ2-5, with 9 bases identical to TRBD2. CDR3 size: 15 residues. In germline, CDR1 is SQVTM, CDR2 ANQGSEA. The CDR3 sequence is CIKRSTGLALETQYF. DNA of the CDR3: TGCATCAAGCGTTCAACGGGACTAGCCTTAGAGACCCAGTACTTC.

CDR3 protein: CASRKLVLSTDTQYF. The CDR3 DNA sequence: TGTGCCAGCAGGAAACTAGTCCTAAGCACAGATACGCAGTATTTT. The V call is TRBV2, the J call TRBJ2-3, with D possibly TRBD2 on 5 matching bases. The CDR3 spans 15 residues. With 6 bases removed from V and 0 bases from J, the gap between germline ends came to 13 bases. Germline lookup yields CDR1 SNHLY and CDR2 FYNNEI.

The chain joins TRBV24-1 to TRBJ2-5; 8 bases agree with TRBD1. CDR1 is KGHDR, CDR2 SFDVKD, per germline. J gave up 3 bases and V 4 bases, and 6 bases lay outside the gene matches. This CDR3 is built from 15 residues. CDR3 nucleotide sequence: TGTGCCACCAGTGAGGTTGGACAGGGCGAAGAGACCCAGTACTTC. This codes for CATSEVGQGEETQYF.

The gene calls are TRBV7-2 and TRBJ2-7, with 10 bases fitting TRBD2. V gave up 5 bases and J gave up 5 bases; unmatched junction bases: 9. Germline-derived CDR1 and CDR2 are SGHTA and FQGNSA. The CDR3 covers 15 residues. CDR3 sequence: CASSPSGGGFHEQYF. The CDR3 nucleotides read TGTGCCAGCAGCCCCAGCGGGGGGGGTTTCCACGAGCAGTACTTC.

The J gene is TRBJ2-2, the V gene TRBV19; maybe TRBD2 (7 bases). This CDR3 region has 16 residues. CDR1 is LNHDA and CDR2 is SQIVND in the germline V gene (reference sequence). Trimming stripped 7 bases from V and 7 bases from J, with 22 bases between. For the CDR3, the DNA is TGTGCCAGTACCCCGAATGCGGGGGCTGGGGGCGGGGAGCTGTTTTTT. This translates into CASTPNAGAGGGELFF.